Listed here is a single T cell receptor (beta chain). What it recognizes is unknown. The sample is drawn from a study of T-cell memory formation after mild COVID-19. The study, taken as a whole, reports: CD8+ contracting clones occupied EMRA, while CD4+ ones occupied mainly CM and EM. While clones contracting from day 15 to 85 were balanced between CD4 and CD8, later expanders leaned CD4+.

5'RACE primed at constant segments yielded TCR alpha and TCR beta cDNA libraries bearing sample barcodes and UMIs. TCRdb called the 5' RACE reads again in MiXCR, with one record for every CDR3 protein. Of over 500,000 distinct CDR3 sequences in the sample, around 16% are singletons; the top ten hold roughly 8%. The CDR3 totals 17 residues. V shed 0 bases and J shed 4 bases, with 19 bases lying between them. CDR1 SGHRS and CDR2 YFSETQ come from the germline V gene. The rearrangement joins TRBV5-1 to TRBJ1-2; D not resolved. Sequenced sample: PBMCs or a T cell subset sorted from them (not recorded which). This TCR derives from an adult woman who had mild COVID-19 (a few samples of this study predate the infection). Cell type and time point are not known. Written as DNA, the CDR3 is TGCGCCAGCAGCTTGGAGTATGGGCAAGGGAAAATCTATGGCTACACCTTC. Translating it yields CASSLEYGQGKIYGYTF.